The next 21 T cell receptor beta chains were all read from a single sample in a study of blood T cell repertoires in COVID-19. Profiling relied on immunoSEQ multiplex PCR, and the TCRdb table lists in-frame clones only, not all of them. The profile covers roughly 150,000 clones, with around 83% appearing a single time and roughly a fifth taken by the ten largest. The specimen was peripheral blood. The source is an older woman who had recovered from COVID-19.

The V gene is TRBV18, the J gene TRBJ2-5; D is perhaps TRBD2 (6 bases). CDR3 length: 16 amino acids. The V gene's germline CDR1 is KGHSH and CDR2 LQKENI. Deletions cut 3 bases from V and 5 bases from J, with 19 bases between. CDR3 nucleotide sequence: TGTGCCAGCTCACCGGGGACGGGCGGGACGGAGGAGACCCAGTACTTC. Its translation: CASSPGTGGTEETQYF.

The chain couples TRBV6-2 or TRBV6-3 to TRBJ2-7; 10 nucleotides match TRBD2. This CDR3 has 15 amino acids. Looked up from germline, CDR1 is MNHEY and CDR2 is SVGEGT. With V trimmed by 6 bases and J by 2 bases, 7 bases remained unmatched. CDR3 sequence: CASSQGTSAPYEQYF. Written as DNA, the CDR3 is TGTGCCAGCAGCCAAGGGACTAGCGCGCCCTACGAGCAGTACTTC.

The J gene is TRBJ1-6, the V gene TRBV28; a weak D match, TRBD1 (6 bases). From germline, CDR1 is MDHEN and CDR2 SYDVKM. V shed 6 bases and J shed 7 bases, with 19 bases lying between them. The CDR3 contains 16 residues. Here the CDR3 reads CASRVSGGVWNSPLHF. CDR3 in DNA: TGTGCCAGCAGGGTCTCGGGGGGCGTGTGGAATTCACCCCTCCACTTT.

This chain joins TRBV3-1 (or the pseudogene TRBV3-2) and TRBJ1-1; D unclear. V lost 4 bases, J lost 11 bases, and 17 bases lay in between. CDR1 is LGHDT, CDR2 YNNKEL, per germline (reference sequence). The CDR3 is 13 residues long. The DNA of the CDR3 is TGTGCCAGCAGCCCACTGGGTCCCCGGGAGGCTTTCTTT. Protein: CASSPLGPREAFF.

The chain joins TRBV11-2 to TRBJ1-3; D gene ambiguous. V lost 4 bases and J 6 bases, leaving 16 bases between the germline ends. The germline CDR1 and CDR2 sequences are SGHAT and FQNNGV. The CDR3 contains 15 residues. For the CDR3, the DNA is TGTGCCAGCAGCTCCCTCGTGGGGAGGGAAAACACCATATATTTT. Residues: CASSSLVGRENTIYF.

The chain recombines TRBV7-3 with TRBJ2-7; 12 nucleotides agree with TRBD2. V gave up 2 bases and J gave up 6 bases; unmatched junction bases: 8. Germline assignment: CDR1 SGHTA and CDR2 FQGTGA. This CDR3 contains 16 residues. In nucleotides, the CDR3 is TGTGCCAGCAGCTTAGCCCGGACTAGCGGGATGGGCGAGCAGTACTTC. Amino acids: CASSLARTSGMGEQYF.

This clone appeared a single time. This chain links TRBV19 with TRBJ2-5; 7 nucleotides agree with TRBD1. V trimming: 3 bases; J trimming: 1 base; junction bases outside the gene matches: 2. Per germline, CDR1 LNHDA and CDR2 SQIVND (reference sequence). The CDR3 sequence is 14 residues long. The CDR3 DNA sequence: TGTGCCAGTAGTATGGGGACAGCCCAAGAGACCCAGTACTTC. This gives the protein CASSMGTAQETQYF.

The chain has TRBV19 and TRBJ1-2; 10 positions match TRBD1. Germline trimming cut 6 bases from V and 8 bases from J; bases unmatched to any gene: 6. The CDR3 contains 13 residues. Per the germline V gene, CDR1 is LNHDA and CDR2 is SQIVND (reference sequence). The CDR3 DNA reads TGTGCCAGTAGGGGACAGGGGTTGGTCGGCTACACCTTC. Translated, it gives CASRGQGLVGYTF.

The chain carries TRBV3-1 (or the pseudogene TRBV3-2) and TRBJ1-2; 10 bases are shared with TRBD1. There are 16 residues in the CDR3. Looked up from germline, CDR1 is LGHDT and CDR2 is YNNKEL (reference sequence). Unmatched junction bases numbered 6, after V lost 0 bases and J lost 5 bases. The CDR3 DNA sequence: TGTGCCAGCAGCCAAGATGGAGCGGGACAGGGGTATGGCTACACCTTC. Translated: CASSQDGAGQGYGYTF.

The count of this clone is one. The chain links TRBV27 to TRBJ2-2, with 7 bases that match TRBD1. CDR1 and CDR2 (germline): MNHEY, SMNVEV (reference sequence). The CDR3 spans 15 residues. V was clipped by 5 bases and J by 6 bases; unmatched bases: 9. The CDR3 sequence is CASSPIRQGAGELFF. The DNA for the CDR3 is TGTGCCAGCAGTCCCATTCGGCAGGGGGCCGGGGAGCTGTTTTTT.

This rearrangement joins TRBV6-5 to TRBJ1-4, with TRBD1 matching over 8 bases. CDR1 is MNHEY, CDR2 SVGAGI, per germline. The ends lost 2 bases at V and 12 bases at J; junction bases unmatched: 11. This CDR3 is built from 15 residues. The CDR3 bases are TGTGCCAGCAGTTACAGCCGGGCGACAGGGGAGGAACTGTTTTTT. Amino acids: CASSYSRATGEELFF.

This rearrangement joins TRBV6-4 to TRBJ1-1; a weak D match, TRBD1 (5 bases). The ends were cut back, 3 bases at V and 3 bases at J, with 11 bases in the middle. The CDR3 extends over 14 amino acids. Germline values: CDR1 MRHNA, CDR2 SNTAGT. CDR3 sequence (DNA): TGTGCCAGCAGTGAGGGGGGTTTGGACACTGAAGCTTTCTTT. Its translation: CASSEGGLDTEAFF.

Comments on this clone: One junction end disagrees with the germline gene, perhaps due to a read error. The rearrangement joins TRBV9 to TRBJ1-5; tentatively, D is TRBD1 (5 bases). The CDR3 is 15 amino acids. Germline CDR1 is SGDLS and CDR2 is YYNGEE. The CDR3 protein is CPSSRGGEALQPQHF. CDR3 bases: TGTCCCAGCAGCCGGGGGGGGGAAGCCCTTCAGCCCCAGCATTTT.

This chain joins TRBV7-9 and TRBJ2-7; 11 bases agree with TRBD2. The germline V gene encodes CDR1 SEHNR and CDR2 FQNEAQ (reference sequence). The CDR3 totals 15 residues. After removal of 5 bases from V and 6 bases from J, the junction contained 9 bases not matched to a gene. The chain's CDR3 is CASSPRASGRFEQYF. As DNA, the CDR3 is TGTGCCAGCAGCCCTCGGGCTAGCGGGAGGTTCGAGCAGTACTTC. The full variable domain, rest sourced from reference TRBV7-9 and TRBJ2-7, is DTGVSQNPRHKITKRGQNVTFRCDPISEHNRLYWYRQTLGQGPEFLTYFQNEAQLEKSRLLSDRFSAERPKGSFSTLEIQRTEQGDSAMYLCASSPRASGRFEQYFGPGTRLTVT.

This chain joins TRBV18 and TRBJ2-7, with D perhaps TRBD2 (5 bases). Germline CDR1 and CDR2: KGHSH and LQKENI. The CDR3 is 15 residues long. V was shortened by 3 bases and J by 4 bases, with 16 bases between the two germline ends. The CDR3: CASSPRGSPPYEQYF. The CDR3, as DNA: TGTGCCAGCTCACCCCGGGGTTCCCCCCCATACGAGCAGTACTTC. Variable domain in full (rest from reference TRBV18 and TRBJ2-7): NAGVMQNPRHLVRRRGQEARLRCSPMKGHSHVYWYRQLPEEGLKFMVYLQKENIIDESGMPKERFSAEFPKEGPSILRIQQVVRGDSAAYFCASSPRGSPPYEQYFGPGTRLTVT.

This chain connects TRBV2 to TRBJ2-7; TRBD2 agrees at 10 bases. The J segment lost 0 bases and the V segment lost 8 bases, leaving 4 bases of the junction unmatched. The CDR3 spans 14 residues. Germline loops: CDR1 SNHLY, CDR2 FYNNEI. CDR3: CASHTSGISYEQYF. The CDR3, as DNA: TGTGCCAGCCACACTAGCGGGATCTCCTACGAGCAGTACTTC.

The chain uses TRBV2 and TRBJ1-4; TRBD1 is a possible D gene (5 bases). This CDR3 comprises 14 residues. Between the trimmed V and J ends, which lost 7 bases and 8 bases, there was a span of 17 bases. The germline gives CDR1 SNHLY, CDR2 FYNNEI. The CDR3 DNA reads TGTGCCAGCATCAGGGTCCCCTTGGGGGAAAAACTGTTTTTT. This codes for CASIRVPLGEKLFF.

This chain joins TRBV5-1 and TRBJ2-1, with 9 positions matching TRBD1. Germline CDR1 and CDR2: SGHRS and YFSETQ. The length of the CDR3 is 17 residues. The V gene end was trimmed by 6 bases and the J gene end by 2 bases; junction bases not matched to a gene: 12. The CDR3 region is CASTAGQGRAAYNEQFF. DNA for the CDR3: TGCGCCAGCACCGCCGGACAGGGGAGGGCTGCCTACAATGAGCAGTTCTTC.

As regards this clone: Other DNA sequences of this sample code for an identical CDR3. The rearrangement links TRBV7-2 to TRBJ1-2, with D tentatively TRBD1 (6 bases). The germline gives CDR1 SGHTA, CDR2 FQGNSA. There are 12 residues in the CDR3. V lost 1 base and J 12 bases, leaving 12 bases between the germline ends. This CDR3 is CASSLGGGGHTF. The CDR3 bases are TGTGCCAGCAGCTTAGGGGGAGGGGGGCACACCTTC. The whole variable domain, remainder taken from reference TRBV7-2 and TRBJ1-2, is GAGVSQSPSNKVTEKGKDVELRCDPISGHTALYWYRQSLGQGLEFLIYFQGNSAPDKSGLPSDRFSAERTGGSVSTLTIQRTQQEDSAVYLCASSLGGGGHTFGSGTRLTVV.

The chain employs TRBV5-1 and TRBJ1-4; 8 nucleotides agree with TRBD1. CDR3 length equals 15 residues. Germline V gene data show CDR1 as SGHRS and CDR2 as YFSETQ. The J segment lost 8 bases and the V segment lost 2 bases, leaving 8 bases of the junction unmatched. The CDR3 loop reads CASSFQGASEEKLFF. The DNA of the CDR3 is TGCGCCAGCAGCTTTCAGGGGGCGTCTGAAGAAAAACTGTTTTTT.

This clone was detected ten times or more. This chain joins TRBV7-3 and TRBJ1-5, with TRBD1 matching over 9 bases. CDR1 and CDR2 (germline): SGHTA, FQGTGA. The CDR3 runs 13 residues. With V trimmed by 5 bases and J by 8 bases, 4 bases remained unmatched. The chain's CDR3 is CASSPGQGEPQHF. The CDR3 coding sequence is TGTGCCAGCAGCCCGGGACAGGGTGAGCCCCAGCATTTT. Drawing the rest from reference TRBV7-3 and TRBJ1-5, the complete variable domain is GAGVSQTPSNKVTEKGKYVELRCDPISGHTALYWYRQSLGQGPEFLIYFQGTGAADDSGLPNDRFFAVRPEGSVSTLKIQRTERGDSAVYLCASSPGQGEPQHFGDGTRLSIL.